The next 7 T cell receptor beta chains were all read from a single sample in a study of T cell responses to AZD1222 COVID-19 vaccine. Measured with immunoSEQ multiplex PCR; TCRdb has only the in-frame clones, and not every one. The repertoire includes some 140,000 clones, roughly 93% of them detected once, and approximately 7% sits in the top ten. This specimen consisted of peripheral blood, obtained 28 days after the second AZD1222 dose. These receptors came from an adult who received the AZD1222 COVID-19 vaccine.

The CDR3 spells CASSSSTFRQAFNEKLFF. The CDR3 bases are TGTGCCAGCAGTTCCTCGACTTTCAGACAGGCCTTTAATGAAAAACTGTTTTTT. This rearrangement joins TRBV27 to TRBJ1-4; D is perhaps TRBD1 (6 bases). The germline V gene has CDR1 MNHEY and CDR2 SMNVEV (reference sequence). This CDR3 is 18 amino acids long. V gave up 4 bases and J gave up 4 bases, with 22 bases separating them.

The V gene is TRBV6-2 or TRBV6-3, the J gene TRBJ2-7, with D hard to call. The V gene's germline CDR1 is MNHEY and CDR2 SVGEGT. The V and J ends lost 2 bases and 2 bases respectively, with 4 bases between them. The CDR3 totals 12 residues. CDR3: CASSYPAYEQYF. The CDR3 DNA sequence: TGTGCCAGCAGTTACCCGGCCTACGAGCAGTACTTC.

This chain uses TRBV12-3 or TRBV12-4 with TRBJ1-4; D gene uncertain. CDR3 length equals 13 residues. Trimming removed 2 bases at V and 5 bases at J, with 6 bases between. The CDR3: CASSLRMNEKLFF. As DNA, the CDR3 is TGTGCCAGCAGTTTACGAATGAATGAAAAACTGTTTTTT.

The chain uses TRBV7-2 and TRBJ2-7; TRBD2 aligns across 8 bases. V lost 6 bases and J lost 1; bases outside the gene matches: 5. Germline CDR1 SGHTA, CDR2 FQGNSA. This CDR3 has 14 amino acids. The CDR3 loop is CASRQAGVSYEQYF. The CDR3, as DNA: TGTGCCAGCAGACAAGCGGGAGTATCCTACGAGCAGTACTTC.

The rearrangement uses TRBV19 and TRBJ2-7; tentatively, D is TRBD1 (6 bases). V was trimmed by 6 bases and J by 3 bases, leaving 12 bases between them. Germline V gene data show CDR1 as LNHDA and CDR2 as SQIVND (reference sequence). The CDR3 is 13 amino acids. As DNA, the CDR3 is TGTGCCAGTAGCCTGATGACAGGCTACGAGCAGTACTTC. Protein: CASSLMTGYEQYF. Using reference TRBV19 and TRBJ2-7 for the parts outside the CDR3, the full variable domain is DGGITQSPKYLFRKEGQNVTLSCEQNLNHDAMYWYRQDPGQGLRLIYYSQIVNDFQKGDIAEGYSVSREKKESFPLTVTSAQKNPTAFYLCASSLMTGYEQYFGPGTRLTVT.

CDR3 nucleotide sequence: TGTGCCAGCAGTTTACTCTCTAGCGGGGCTGAGCAGTTCTTC. Translated, it gives CASSLLSSGAEQFF. The genes are TRBV27 and TRBJ2-1, with TRBD2 identical over 9 bases. This CDR3 comprises 14 residues. Germline CDR1 MNHEY, CDR2 SMNVEV (reference sequence). The junction had 5 bases not matched to a gene; V was cut back by 2 bases and J by 9 bases.

The chain combines TRBV4-1 with TRBJ2-1; possibly TRBD2 for D (6 bases). Germline V CDR1 and CDR2: MGHRA, YSYEKL. This CDR3 spans 14 amino acids. Trimming stripped 5 bases from V and 7 bases from J, with 15 bases between. CDR3 region: CASSAGGLRNEQFF. CDR3 in DNA: TGCGCCAGCAGCGCCGGGGGATTGAGGAATGAGCAGTTCTTC.